The 25 T cell receptor beta chains listed next were all sequenced from one sample in a study of T cell repertoires in cytomegalovirus infection. MiXCR, applied by TCRdb to the reads, yields one record per CDR3 protein. Among around 740,000 distinct CDR3 sequences listed, 35% to 45% were seen once. Input material: PBMCs. These receptor sequences come from a human donor in good health (CMV status not recorded). Some clones in this sample may be carry-over from other donors' samples.

This clonotype appeared a few times. This rearrangement joins TRBV6-5 to TRBJ1-4; D is uncertain. Germline V gives CDR1 MNHEY, CDR2 SVGAGI. CDR3 length: 12 residues. V was cut by 9 bases and J by 0 bases, with 5 bases left in between. The CDR3 DNA follows: TGTGCCAGGAAACCAACTAATGAAAAACTGTTTTTT. Amino acid sequence: CARKPTNEKLFF.

This chain joins TRBV12-3 or TRBV12-4 and TRBJ2-7; unclear D gene. V shed 5 bases and J shed 1 base, with 12 bases lying between them. This CDR3 has 14 amino acids. The CDR3 loop reads CASSRRAISYEQYF. CDR3 nucleotide sequence: TGTGCCAGCAGTCGACGGGCCATATCCTACGAGCAGTACTTC.

The gene calls are TRBV5-1 and TRBJ1-2; tentatively, D is TRBD1 (5 bases). The CDR3 is 15 amino acids. In germline, CDR1 is SGHRS, CDR2 YFSETQ. The V and J ends lost 0 bases and 4 bases respectively, with 13 bases between them. CDR3 amino acids: CASSLARDGSYGYTF. The CDR3 region has the DNA TGCGCCAGCAGCTTGGCCCGGGACGGCAGCTATGGCTACACCTTC.

Worth noting for this clonotype: Sequence at one end of the junction differs from germline and may be a read error. The chain links TRBV7-8 to TRBJ1-2; no firm D call. The length of the CDR3 is 14 residues. The germline CDR1 and CDR2 sequences are SGHVS and FQNEAQ. The CDR3 here is CASSPGPGRYVYTF. Written as DNA, the CDR3 is TGTGCCAGCAGCCCAGGACCCGGGCGCTATGTCTACACCTTC.

With regard to this clonotype: Relative to the germline gene, one junction end is altered; a read error may explain this. CDR3 amino acids: CARSWGKGVNEKMFF. As DNA, the CDR3 is TGTGCCAGAAGCTGGGGTAAAGGGGTTAATGAAAAAATGTTTTTT. V usage is TRBV7-6 and J usage is TRBJ1-4; a weak D match, TRBD1 (5 bases). The CDR3 contains 15 residues. Per germline, CDR1 SGHVS and CDR2 FNYEAQ.

The chain couples TRBV7-4 to TRBJ1-6; D is possibly TRBD1 (5 bases). V was shortened by 3 bases and J by 8 bases, with 14 bases between the two germline ends. The germline V gene has CDR1 SGHVT and CDR2 SQSDAQ. The CDR3 is 15 amino acids. CDR3 protein: CASSFSSGTDSPLHF. The CDR3 nucleotides read TGTGCCAGCAGCTTTAGCTCCGGGACGGATTCACCCCTCCACTTT.

The rearrangement uses TRBV12-3 or TRBV12-4 and TRBJ2-7; 9 positions match TRBD1. V was pared by 5 bases and J by 6 bases, with 5 bases of the junction left unmatched. The CDR3 length is 13 residues. CDR3 nucleotides: TGTGCCAGCAGTGGACAGGGGTTTACCGAGCAGTACTTC. This gives the protein CASSGQGFTEQYF.

V usage is TRBV12-3 or TRBV12-4 and J usage is TRBJ1-4, with 10 bases aligning to TRBD1. The CDR3 consists of 15 residues. J was trimmed by 5 bases and V by 2 bases; bases with no gene match: 2. The DNA of the CDR3 is TGTGCCAGCAGTTTAAGGACAGGGGGAAATGAAAAACTGTTTTTT. This sequence encodes CASSLRTGGNEKLFF.

The chain uses TRBV20-1 and TRBJ1-5, with D unresolved. The V gene lost 1 base and the J gene lost 7 bases, with 14 bases spanning the gap. This CDR3 region has 14 residues. Germline assignment: CDR1 DFQATT and CDR2 SNEGSKA (reference sequence). CDR3 amino acids: CSARGTLSKQPQHF. CDR3 nucleotide sequence: TGCAGTGCTAGAGGAACTCTTTCGAAACAGCCCCAGCATTTT.

V and J are TRBV7-8 and TRBJ1-2; 10 nucleotides match TRBD1. Per the germline V gene, CDR1 is SGHVS and CDR2 is FQNEAQ. The CDR3 has 15 residues. The V gene end was trimmed by 5 bases and the J gene end by 3 bases; junction bases not matched to a gene: 6. CDR3 sequence: CASSNRDRGDYGYTF. CDR3 DNA: TGTGCCAGCAGCAACCGGGACAGGGGAGACTATGGCTACACCTTC.

This clonotype was seen a single time. The chain uses TRBV4-1 and TRBJ1-4, with D uncertain. Germline V gene lookup returns CDR1 MGHRA and CDR2 YSYEKL. The CDR3 contains 15 residues. Trimming shortened V by 1 base and J by 7 bases, and 13 bases separated the two germline ends. This chain's CDR3 is CASSQVKGWLEKLFF. The CDR3 DNA reads as TGCGCCAGCAGCCAAGTGAAGGGTTGGCTTGAAAAACTGTTTTTT.

This chain's CDR3 is CASSLVTGRGGQFF. CDR3 bases: TGTGCCAGCAGCTTAGTGACCGGGAGAGGAGGCCAGTTCTTC. The gene calls are TRBV7-6 and TRBJ2-1, with D possibly TRBD2 on 6 matching bases. The CDR3 loop spans 14 amino acids. V dropped 1 base and J dropped 13 bases, with 17 bases sitting between them. CDR1 is SGHVS and CDR2 is FNYEAQ in the germline V gene.

In its sample, this clonotype was seen a few times. The rearrangement links TRBV4-1 to TRBJ2-5, with D maybe TRBD2 (7 bases). Germline V CDR1 and CDR2: MGHRA, YSYEKL. V was trimmed by 4 bases and J by 5 bases, leaving 20 bases between them. This CDR3 has 16 amino acids. The CDR3: CASSPAGGLAWETQYF. The CDR3 coding sequence is TGCGCCAGCAGCCCAGCCGGGGGGCTAGCTTGGGAGACCCAGTACTTC.

This clonotype occurred a few times. The chain uses TRBV7-4 and TRBJ2-1; no firm D call. Germline V lookup: CDR1 SGHVT, CDR2 SQSDAQ. The V end was cut by 4 bases, the J end by 9 bases, with 7 bases between. This CDR3 region has 11 residues. The CDR3 DNA sequence: TGTGCCAGCAGCTATCAGGCTGAGCAGTTCTTC. This gives the protein CASSYQAEQFF.

This chain connects TRBV28 to TRBJ2-5; D perhaps matches TRBD2 (5 bases). There are 16 residues in the CDR3. V shed 0 bases and J shed 1 base, with 12 bases lying between them. CDR1 and CDR2 (germline): MDHEN, SYDVKM. The CDR3 spells CASSLWMDWFQETQYF. DNA of the CDR3: TGTGCCAGCAGTTTATGGATGGACTGGTTCCAAGAGACCCAGTACTTC. Filled out from reference TRBV28 and TRBJ2-5, the complete variable domain reads DVKVTQSSRYLVKRTGEKVFLECVQDMDHENMFWYRQDPGLGLRLIYFSYDVKMKEKGDIPEGYSVSREKKERFSLILESASTNQTSMYLCASSLWMDWFQETQYFGPGTRLLVL.

This sequence joins TRBV4-1 and TRBJ2-7; TRBD2 matches at 8 bases. The CDR3 spans 17 residues. The V segment lost 4 bases and the J segment 0 bases; nucleotides outside the gene matches: 11. Germline CDR1 MGHRA, CDR2 YSYEKL. CDR3 bases: TGCGCCAGCAGCCGAGCCTTCGTAGCGGGGAGCTCCTACGAGCAGTACTTC. This sequence encodes CASSRAFVAGSSYEQYF.

DNA of the CDR3: TGTGCCAGCAGCTCGACAGGGCGCTTCGACCATAACTATGGCTACACCTTC. This encodes CASSSTGRFDHNYGYTF. This rearrangement joins TRBV11-2 to TRBJ1-2; 7 bases are shared with TRBD1. The germline CDR1 and CDR2 sequences are SGHAT and FQNNGV. With 4 bases clipped from V and 1 base from J, the junction kept 12 bases outside the gene matches. This CDR3 region has 17 residues. Filled out from reference TRBV11-2 and TRBJ1-2, the complete variable domain reads EAGVAQSPRYKIIEKRQSVAFWCNPISGHATLYWYQQILGQGPKLLIQFQNNGVVDDSQLPKDRFSAERLKGVDSTLKIQPAKLEDSAVYLCASSSTGRFDHNYGYTFGSGTRLTVV.

CDR3 loop: CASSLQSGGYNEQFF. The CDR3 DNA follows: TGTGCCAGCAGTTTACAGAGCGGGGGATACAATGAGCAGTTCTTC. The V and J genes are TRBV27 and TRBJ2-1; 8 bases agree with TRBD2. V trimming: 2 bases; J trimming: 4 bases; junction bases outside the gene matches: 4. CDR3 length equals 15 residues. Germline values: CDR1 MNHEY, CDR2 SMNVEV (reference sequence).

The V call is TRBV24-1, the J call TRBJ2-3; the D call may be TRBD1 or TRBD2 (6 bases each). The CDR3 totals 14 residues. The germline V gene encodes CDR1 KGHDR and CDR2 SFDVKD. Trimming left V 8 bases short and J 6 bases short, with 17 bases between. CDR3 bases: TGTGCCACCAACCCAGGAGGGGGTAGGGATACGCAGTATTTT. Its protein product is CATNPGGGRDTQYF.

This clonotype turned up a few times. V usage is TRBV12-3 or TRBV12-4 and J usage is TRBJ1-1, with 12 bases matching TRBD1. The CDR3 is made up of 17 amino acids. With V trimmed by 8 bases and J by 3 bases, 13 bases remained unmatched. The CDR3 DNA reads TGTGCCAGCGGAGGCCGGGACAGGGGGCGGTCTGACACTGAAGCTTTCTTT. It encodes CASGGRDRGRSDTEAFF.

This sequence joins TRBV28 and TRBJ1-6, with 8 bases that match TRBD1. CDR1 MDHEN and CDR2 SYDVKM come from the germline V gene. CDR3 length: 19 residues. The V gene end was trimmed by 6 bases and the J gene end by 8 bases; junction bases not matched to a gene: 21. The chain's CDR3 is CASSKTILTGASLDSPLHF. The CDR3 DNA is TGTGCCAGCAGCAAAACAATATTGACAGGGGCGAGTTTAGATTCACCCCTCCACTTT.

In its sample, this clonotype was seen a few times. The chain carries TRBV12-5 and TRBJ1-2, with D perhaps TRBD1 (5 bases). Germline V gives CDR1 LGHNT, CDR2 FRNRAP. CDR3 size: 13 residues. V was trimmed by 1 base and J by 7 bases, leaving 10 bases between them. CDR3 DNA: TGTGCTAGTGGTTTGGGGAGGGGTACTGGCTACACCTTC. It yields the protein CASGLGRGTGYTF.

CDR3 sequence: CASSSATPGQGPRNTIYF. The CDR3 coding sequence is TGTGCCAGCAGTTCCGCTACACCGGGACAGGGTCCGAGAAACACCATATATTTT. The chain has TRBV6-5 and TRBJ1-3; 9 bases map to TRBD1. The J segment lost 5 bases and the V segment lost 4 bases, leaving 15 bases of the junction unmatched. The germline CDR1 and CDR2 sequences are MNHEY and SVGAGI. The CDR3 contains 18 residues.

The chain employs TRBV2 and TRBJ1-5; D ambiguous. The germline V gene has CDR1 SNHLY and CDR2 FYNNEI. V lost 7 bases, J lost 8 bases, and 12 bases lay in between. CDR3 length equals 12 residues. As DNA, the CDR3 is TGTGCCAGCAATCAAGGAATTGAGCCCCAGCATTTT. Translating it yields CASNQGIEPQHF.

The sample holds a few counts of this clonotype. The rearrangement links TRBV7-6 to TRBJ2-7, with a weak D call TRBD2 (6 bases). CDR1 is SGHVS, CDR2 FNYEAQ, per germline. The V gene lost 5 bases and the J gene lost 2 bases, with 19 bases spanning the gap. The length of the CDR3 is 16 residues. CDR3 DNA: TGTGCCAGCAGCCAGACCCCGGGACTGATCACCTACGAGCAGTACTTC. Protein sequence: CASSQTPGLITYEQYF.